The 17 T cell receptor beta chains presented below share a single source sample, sequenced in a study of blood T cell repertoires in COVID-19. Generated by immunoSEQ multiplex PCR, the TCRdb table keeps only in-frame clones and is missing some. The table has about 190,000 clones, about 81% seen once. The sequenced material came from PBMCs or T cells enriched from blood (not recorded which). These receptors all come from a woman aged 25 to 39 who had recovered from COVID-19.

V and J are TRBV28 and TRBJ2-3, with 12 bases that match TRBD2. Germline V gene data show CDR1 as MDHEN and CDR2 as SYDVKM. This CDR3 is 15 amino acids long. V trimming: 11 bases; J trimming: 5 bases; junction bases outside the gene matches: 11. CDR3 region: CAATPLAGGLDTQYF. The CDR3 DNA is TGTGCCGCAACACCCCTAGCGGGGGGGCTAGATACGCAGTATTTT.

The chain has TRBV4-1 and TRBJ2-5, with TRBD1 matching over 9 bases. The CDR3 contains 16 residues. Germline assignment: CDR1 MGHRA and CDR2 YSYEKL. The J segment lost 5 bases and the V segment lost 1 base, leaving 8 bases of the junction unmatched. DNA for the CDR3: TGCGCCAGCAGCCAAGGCGTACAGGGGGCGAGTGAGACCCAGTACTTC. This gives the protein CASSQGVQGASETQYF.

V usage is TRBV15 and J usage is TRBJ2-1; 8 nucleotides agree with TRBD2. The CDR3 contains 15 residues. The V segment lost 6 bases and the J segment 5 bases; nucleotides outside the gene matches: 9. Looked up from germline, CDR1 is LNHNV and CDR2 is YYDKDF (reference sequence). CDR3 nucleotides: TGTGCCACCAGTAGGGAGGGCGGGGGGAACAATGAGCAGTTCTTC. The encoded protein is CATSREGGGNNEQFF.

The chain couples TRBV5-1 to TRBJ2-5, with D uncertain. The CDR3 extends over 14 amino acids. Germline-derived CDR1 and CDR2 are SGHRS and YFSETQ. V lost 0 bases, J lost 2 bases, and 8 bases lay in between. CDR3 DNA: TGCGCCAGCAGCTTGGGTTCCCTACAAGAGACCCAGTACTTC. It is translated as CASSLGSLQETQYF.

The chain recombines TRBV19 with TRBJ1-5; D not certain. This CDR3 region has 13 residues. CDR1 is LNHDA and CDR2 is SQIVND in the germline V gene (reference sequence). The ends were cut back, 5 bases at V and 0 bases at J, with 5 bases in the middle. The chain's CDR3 is CASSQVSNQPQHF. The CDR3 region has the DNA TGTGCCAGTAGTCAGGTTAGCAATCAGCCCCAGCATTTT.

V gene TRBV18 combines with J gene TRBJ2-1; possible D gene TRBD1, 5 bases. Deletions cut 3 bases from V and 8 bases from J, with 14 bases between. In germline, CDR1 is KGHSH, CDR2 LQKENI. The CDR3 is 14 amino acids. CDR3 nucleotide sequence: TGTGCCAGCTCACCCACCGGGCAGGGCCATGAGCAGTTCTTC. Translating gives CASSPTGQGHEQFF.

The chain combines TRBV2 with TRBJ1-1; D unresolved. The CDR3 length is 12 residues. The V end lost 6 bases, the J end lost 4 bases, and 9 bases lay between the germline ends. Per germline, CDR1 SNHLY and CDR2 FYNNEI. CDR3 region: CASSLDATEAFF. Here the CDR3 DNA reads TGTGCCAGCAGCCTAGACGCCACTGAAGCTTTCTTT.

This clone was seen a few times. The chain uses TRBV5-4 and TRBJ1-2; TRBD1 aligns across 7 bases. Germline V gene sequence: CDR1 SGHNT, CDR2 YYREEE (reference sequence). This CDR3 region has 16 residues. V lost 0 bases to trimming and J lost 5 bases; unmatched junction nucleotides: 10. The CDR3 DNA sequence: TGTGCCAGCAGCTTGGGACAGGGATGGGCAGGGTATGGCTACACCTTC. This sequence encodes CASSLGQGWAGYGYTF.

The chain carries TRBV7-8 and TRBJ2-1, with 10 bases identical to TRBD2. V lost 3 bases, J lost 3 bases, and 8 bases stayed unmatched. Per germline, CDR1 SGHVS and CDR2 FQNEAQ. CDR3 length: 17 amino acids. The DNA for the CDR3 is TGTGCCAGCAGCTTCGTCAGCGGGGGGGCCTACTACAATGAGCAGTTCTTC. Encoded protein: CASSFVSGGAYYNEQFF.

The chain combines TRBV6-1 with TRBJ1-4; D call uncertain. The germline gives CDR1 MNHNS, CDR2 SASEGT. The CDR3 has 17 amino acids. V was clipped by 2 bases and J by 3 bases, with 16 bases between them. CDR3 nucleotides: TGTGCCAGCAGTGAATTTGCAGCTAGGCCGGCTAATGAAAAACTGTTTTTT. It is translated as CASSEFAARPANEKLFF.

The CDR3 is CASRQDSLTGELFF. The CDR3 DNA sequence: TGCGCCAGCAGACAAGACAGTCTCACCGGGGAGCTGTTTTTT. The gene calls are TRBV5-1 and TRBJ2-2, with D tentatively TRBD1 (5 bases). The CDR3 totals 14 residues. Between the trimmed V and J ends, which lost 5 bases and 4 bases, there was a span of 12 bases. Looked up from germline, CDR1 is SGHRS and CDR2 is YFSETQ.

The rearrangement uses TRBV6-6 and TRBJ1-1, with TRBD1 matching over 8 bases. Germline-derived CDR1 and CDR2 are MNHNY and SVGAGI (reference sequence). J was trimmed by 0 bases and V by 2 bases; bases with no gene match: 5. The CDR3 has 16 amino acids. The CDR3 DNA follows: TGTGCCAGCAGTTACGGAGGACAGGGAGTGAACACTGAAGCTTTCTTT. Translating gives CASSYGGQGVNTEAFF.

The chain combines TRBV7-2 with TRBJ1-2; D might be TRBD1 (5 bases). CDR3 length: 14 amino acids. Germline V CDR1 and CDR2: SGHTA, FQGNSA. V was pared by 3 bases and J by 5 bases, with 13 bases between. The chain's CDR3 is CASSFPGVGYGYTF. The DNA of the CDR3 is TGTGCCAGCAGCTTTCCGGGGGTTGGGTATGGCTACACCTTC.

Worth noting for this clone: The same CDR3 is also encoded by other DNA sequences in this sample. This chain joins TRBV10-3 and TRBJ1-5; TRBD1 matches at 7 bases. Germline lookup yields CDR1 ENHRY and CDR2 SYGVKD. V shed 6 bases, J shed 4 bases, and the junction held 3 bases outside the gene matches. The CDR3 has 13 residues. CDR3 DNA: TGTGCCATCAGGGGACAGTCTAATCAGCCCCAGCATTTT. This codes for CAIRGQSNQPQHF.

This chain connects TRBV28 to TRBJ2-3; D ambiguous. Germline-derived CDR1 and CDR2 are MDHEN and SYDVKM. V lost 1 base and J lost 1, with 3 bases in between. This CDR3 has 13 residues. CDR3 coding DNA: TGTGCCAGCAGTTTATCGGGCACAGATACGCAGTATTTT. This codes for CASSLSGTDTQYF.

The chain couples TRBV7-9 to TRBJ1-1; D is ambiguous. The V gene's germline CDR1 is SEHNR and CDR2 FQNEAQ (reference sequence). This CDR3 contains 16 residues. Trimming removed 4 bases at V and 5 bases at J, with 20 bases between. The chain's CDR3 is CASSYLAGRKRTEAFF. The CDR3 region has the DNA TGTGCCAGCAGCTACTTGGCGGGGAGAAAAAGGACTGAAGCTTTCTTT.

The J gene is TRBJ2-7, the V gene TRBV28, with a tentative D call TRBD2 (5 bases). V gave up 3 bases and J gave up 3 bases, with 6 bases separating them. The CDR3 has 12 residues. CDR1 MDHEN and CDR2 SYDVKM come from the germline V gene. The CDR3: CASSFDYYEQYF. Here the CDR3 DNA reads TGTGCCAGCAGTTTTGACTACTACGAGCAGTACTTC.